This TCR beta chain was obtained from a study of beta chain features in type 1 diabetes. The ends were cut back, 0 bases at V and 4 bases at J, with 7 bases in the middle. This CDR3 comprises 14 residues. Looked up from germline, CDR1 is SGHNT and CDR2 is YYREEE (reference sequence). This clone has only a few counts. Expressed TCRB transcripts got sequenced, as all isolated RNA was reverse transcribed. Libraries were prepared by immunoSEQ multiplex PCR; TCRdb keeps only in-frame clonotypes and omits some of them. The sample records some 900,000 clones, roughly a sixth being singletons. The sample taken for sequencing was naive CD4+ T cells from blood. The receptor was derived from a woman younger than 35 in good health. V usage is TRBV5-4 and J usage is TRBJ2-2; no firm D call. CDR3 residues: CASSLADPTGELFF. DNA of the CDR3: TGTGCCAGCAGCTTGGCGGACCCCACCGGGGAGCTGTTTTTT.